This T cell receptor beta chain was retrieved from a study of T cells in Graves' hyperthyroidism and ophthalmopathy. General study findings and limits: Ophthalmopathy was model-predicted a median roughly 6.2 months pre-onset.

CDR1 is SGHTA and CDR2 is FQGNSA in the germline V gene. Between the trimmed V and J ends, which lost 2 bases and 9 bases, there was a span of 17 bases. This CDR3 has 15 amino acids. Amplified regions were TCR beta CDR3 sequences from RNA transcripts. The study used the HTBI primer set for a first-round RT-PCR of the TCR CDR3. One entry per CDR3 protein, called by TCRdb with MiXCR from the multiplex PCR reads. Of 490,000 or so distinct CDR3 sequences detected, nearly 20% appear once; the ten largest clones hold about half. Ophthalmopathy patients had moderate-to-severe active disease, CAS ≥3, NOSPECS ≥4, and disease duration under 3 months. Lactation, pregnancy, other autoimmune disease or uncontrolled infection led to exclusion of patients. This clonotype occurred a few times. The antigen is unknown.

The chain carries TRBV7-2 and TRBJ2-1; D call uncertain. This receptor was identified in a middle-aged man with Graves' ophthalmopathy. What was sequenced was blood. CDR3 in amino acids: CASSLWARASSEQFF. DNA of the CDR3: TGTGCCAGCAGCTTATGGGCTAGAGCGTCCAGTGAGCAGTTCTTC.